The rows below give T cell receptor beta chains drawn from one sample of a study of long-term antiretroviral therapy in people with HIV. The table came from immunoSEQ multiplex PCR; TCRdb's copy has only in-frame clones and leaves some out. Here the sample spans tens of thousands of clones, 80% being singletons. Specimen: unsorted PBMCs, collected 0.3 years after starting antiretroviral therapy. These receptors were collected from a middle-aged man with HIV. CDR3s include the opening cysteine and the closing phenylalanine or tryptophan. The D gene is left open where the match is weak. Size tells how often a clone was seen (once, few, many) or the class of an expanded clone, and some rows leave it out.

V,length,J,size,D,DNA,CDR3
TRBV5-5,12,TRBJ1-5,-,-,TGTGCCAGCAGCTTGGCGGGGGGACTCCAGCATTTT,CASSLAGGLQHF
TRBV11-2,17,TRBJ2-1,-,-,TGTGCCAGCAGTCCTTTTGGCGGGACGCCCCGTTACAATGAGCAGTTCTTC,CASSPFGGTPRYNEQFF
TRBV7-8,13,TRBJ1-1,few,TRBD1,TGTGCCAGCCTTAACAGGGGGCACACTGAAGCTTTCTTT,CASLNRGHTEAFF
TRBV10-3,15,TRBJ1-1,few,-,TGTGCCATCAGTGAGTCAACATCGAAGGACACTGAAGCTTTCTTT,CAISESTSKDTEAFF
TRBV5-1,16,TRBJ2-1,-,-,TGCGCCAGCAGCACCCGACGGGGGAGCTCCTACAATGAGCAGTTCTTC,CASSTRRGSSYNEQFF
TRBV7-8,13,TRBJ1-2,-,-,TGTGCCAGCAGCTTAGTTAGGAGGTATGGCTACACCTTC,CASSLVRRYGYTF
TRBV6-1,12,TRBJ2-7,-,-,TGTGCCAGCAGTGTAGCACGGTACGAGCAGTACTTC,CASSVARYEQYF
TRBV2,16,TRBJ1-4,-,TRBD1,TGTGCCAGCAGGCCGGGACAGGGGGCAACTAATGAAAAACTGTTTTTT,CASRPGQGATNEKLFF
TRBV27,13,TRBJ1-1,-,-,TGTGCCAGCAGGTCTAGAGGGGACACTGAAGCTTTCTTT,CASRSRGDTEAFF
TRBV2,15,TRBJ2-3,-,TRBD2,TGTGCCAGCAGTGGGGCGGGGGTCAGGACAGATACGCAGTATTTT,CASSGAGVRTDTQYF
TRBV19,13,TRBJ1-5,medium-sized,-,TGTGCCAGTGGGCCAGGGCTTGGTCAGCCCCAGCATTTT,CASGPGLGQPQHF
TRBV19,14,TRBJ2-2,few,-,TGTGCCAGTAGGTCCTCGGCGAACACCGGGGAGCTGTTTTTT,CASRSSANTGELFF
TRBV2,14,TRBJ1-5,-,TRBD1,TGTGCCAGCAGTGAGCGCAGGGGGAGTCAGCCCCAGCATTTT,CASSERRGSQPQHF
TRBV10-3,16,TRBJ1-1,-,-,TGTGCCATCAGTGAGTCTTTGGGACTGGGGGACACTGAAGCTTTCTTT,CAISESLGLGDTEAFF
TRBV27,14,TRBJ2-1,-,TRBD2,TGTGCCAGCAGTTTACTGGCGGGGGGGCCGGAGCAGTTCTTC,CASSLLAGGPEQFF
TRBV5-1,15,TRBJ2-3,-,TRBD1,TGCGCCAGCACGGTGGGGACAGGGAGCACAGATACGCAGTATTTT,CASTVGTGSTDTQYF
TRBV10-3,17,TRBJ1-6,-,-,TGTGCCATCAGTGAGTCGGATAGAGGGCGGTATAATTCACCCCTCCACTTT,CAISESDRGRYNSPLHF
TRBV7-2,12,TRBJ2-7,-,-,TGTGCCAGCAGCTTAGGCTCTTACGAGCAGTACTTC,CASSLGSYEQYF
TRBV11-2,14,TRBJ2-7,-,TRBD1,TGTGCCAGCAGCTCGACAGGGAGATCCTACGAGCAGTACTTC,CASSSTGRSYEQYF
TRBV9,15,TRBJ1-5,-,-,TGTGCCAGCAGCGTAGATGGGAATAGCAATCAGCCCCAGCATTTT,CASSVDGNSNQPQHF
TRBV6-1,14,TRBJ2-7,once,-,TGTGCCAGCCTGCGCCGAGGGGGGTCGCACGAGCAGTACTTC,CASLRRGGSHEQYF
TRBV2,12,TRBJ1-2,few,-,TGTGCCAGCAGTGAAGAAGCCGATGGCTACACCTTC,CASSEEADGYTF
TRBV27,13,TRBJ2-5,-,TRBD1,TGTGCCAGCAGTTTGAGGGGGCTAGAGACCCAGTACTTC,CASSLRGLETQYF
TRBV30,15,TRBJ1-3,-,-,TGTGCCTGGAGTGTAGGTGTACTCTCTGGAAACACCATATATTTT,CAWSVGVLSGNTIYF
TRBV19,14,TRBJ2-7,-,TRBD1,TGTGCCAGTAGTATAACAGGGGAGCCCTACGAGCAGTACTTC,CASSITGEPYEQYF
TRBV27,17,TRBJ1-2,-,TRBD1,TGTGCCAGCAGTTTCTCCCGGGACAGGGGTAGGAGCTATGGCTACACCTTC,CASSFSRDRGRSYGYTF
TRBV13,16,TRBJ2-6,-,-,TGTGCCAGCAGCTTGGGTCAGGGGCGGGGGGCCAACGTCCTGACTTTC,CASSLGQGRGANVLTF
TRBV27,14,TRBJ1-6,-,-,TGTGCCAGCAGTCAGACAGTATTTAATTCACCCCTCCACTTT,CASSQTVFNSPLHF
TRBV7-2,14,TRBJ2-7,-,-,TGTGCCAGCAGCTACGGACAGGGTTGGGAGGGGCAGTACTTC,CASSYGQGWEGQYF
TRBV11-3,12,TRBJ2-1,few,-,TGTGCCAGCAGCCGCGTGGACAATGAGCAGTTCTTC,CASSRVDNEQFF
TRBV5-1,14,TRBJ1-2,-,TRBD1,TGCGCCAGCAGCTTGTGGGGGACAGGGTTCGGCTACACCTTC,CASSLWGTGFGYTF
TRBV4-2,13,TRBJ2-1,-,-,TGTGCCAGCAGCTCAGGGCTTCTGAATGAGCAGTTCTTC,CASSSGLLNEQFF
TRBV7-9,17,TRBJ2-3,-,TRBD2,TGTGCCAGCAGCCCCCGGACTAGCGGGGGAAGCACAGATACGCAGTATTTT,CASSPRTSGGSTDTQYF
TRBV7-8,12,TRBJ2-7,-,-,TGTGCCAGCAGCTTTCCAGGGTCGGAGCAGTACTTC,CASSFPGSEQYF
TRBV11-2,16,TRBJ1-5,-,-,TGTGCCAGCAGCCAAAACAGCCCCTATAGCAATCAGCCCCAGCATTTT,CASSQNSPYSNQPQHF